The 25 T cell receptor beta chains reported below all come from one sample, sequenced in a study of cytomegalovirus exposure and HLA in healthy donors. Primers: 60 Vbeta forward and 13 Jbeta reverse. The protocol was immunoSEQ multiplex PCR, while the TCRdb copy is restricted to in-frame clones and leaves out a portion. The sample includes around 94,000 clones, 60% to 85% seen only once; the top ten take 3.5% to 5.5%. The sequencing sample was made of PBMCs. Receptor source: a middle-aged woman in good health and CMV-seropositive.

This rearrangement joins TRBV7-8 to TRBJ2-3; the D is unclear. Trimming removed 1 base at V and 5 bases at J, with 10 bases between. Germline values: CDR1 SGHVS, CDR2 FQNEAQ. The CDR3 is made up of 14 amino acids. The CDR3 region is CASSLDGRRDTQYF. The CDR3 nucleotides are TGTGCCAGCAGCTTAGATGGCAGGCGAGATACGCAGTATTTT.

V is TRBV14 and J is TRBJ2-1, with D possibly TRBD2 on 6 matching bases. Germline loops: CDR1 SGHDN, CDR2 FVKESK. The CDR3 consists of 17 residues. V was shortened by 3 bases and J by 0 bases, with 15 bases between the two germline ends. The DNA for the CDR3 is TGTGCCAGCAGCCAGATCGGTGGGAGGCTCTCCTACAATGAGCAGTTCTTC. This codes for CASSQIGGRLSYNEQFF. Drawing the rest from reference TRBV14 and TRBJ2-1, the complete variable domain is EAGVTQFPSHSVIEKGQTVTLRCDPISGHDNLYWYRRVMGKEIKFLLHFVKESKQDESGMPNNRFLAERTGGTYSTLKVQPAELEDSGVYFCASSQIGGRLSYNEQFFGPGTRLTVL.

This clone was observed a handful of times. The V and J genes are TRBV19 and TRBJ2-6; D may be TRBD1 (5 bases). The CDR3 has 13 amino acids. Germline CDR1 and CDR2: LNHDA and SQIVND (reference sequence). Trimming removed 10 bases at V and 0 bases at J, with 7 bases between. The DNA of the CDR3 is TGTGCCACACAGGCCTCTGGGGCCAACGTCCTGACTTTC. Translation: CATQASGANVLTF.

The rearrangement joins TRBV10-3 to TRBJ2-3; TRBD2 is a possible D gene (5 bases). Trimming took 9 bases from V and 3 from J, leaving 16 bases between them. CDR3 size: 14 residues. The germline gives CDR1 ENHRY, CDR2 SYGVKD. The CDR3 sequence is CAMGSGSPTDTQYF. CDR3 sequence (DNA): TGTGCCATGGGAAGCGGATCTCCTACAGATACGCAGTATTTT.

The V and J genes are TRBV4-3 and TRBJ2-3, with 10 bases lining up with TRBD2. CDR3 length: 15 amino acids. Germline CDR1 and CDR2: LGHNA and YSLEER. V lost 3 bases, J lost 2 bases, and 2 bases stayed unmatched. CDR3 DNA: TGCGCCAGCAGCCACGGGACTAGCGACACAGATACGCAGTATTTT. This gives the protein CASSHGTSDTDTQYF.

This chain connects TRBV19 to TRBJ2-7; 9 bases map to TRBD2. J was trimmed by 5 bases and V by 7 bases; bases with no gene match: 6. CDR3 length: 13 amino acids. Per germline, CDR1 LNHDA and CDR2 SQIVND (reference sequence). CDR3: CASTPSGNHEQYF. In DNA form, the CDR3 reads TGTGCCAGTACCCCTAGCGGGAATCACGAGCAGTACTTC.

V gene TRBV7-2 combines with J gene TRBJ2-7; possible D gene TRBD1, 7 bases. Germline V lookup: CDR1 SGHTA, CDR2 FQGNSA. This CDR3 contains 14 residues. V was pared by 1 base and J by 6 bases, with 13 bases between. CDR3 bases: TGTGCCAGCAGCTTAGGGCAGGGGGGAGGCGAGCAGTACTTC. Its protein is CASSLGQGGGEQYF.

This clone was seen more than once but under ten times. The rearrangement joins TRBV28 to TRBJ1-2; the D is unclear. CDR1 and CDR2 (germline): MDHEN, SYDVKM. The V and J ends lost 5 bases and 3 bases respectively, with 16 bases between them. The CDR3 has 15 residues. The CDR3: CASSKVTDGDYGYTF. The CDR3, as DNA: TGTGCCAGCAGTAAGGTTACCGACGGGGACTATGGCTACACCTTC.

The rearrangement uses TRBV4-3 and TRBJ1-1; tentative D call: TRBD1 (6 bases). CDR1 is LGHNA and CDR2 is YSLEER in the germline V gene. This CDR3 is 15 amino acids long. The V gene lost 0 bases and the J gene lost 1 base, with 9 bases spanning the gap. The CDR3 DNA is TGCGCCAGCAGCCAAGATACAGGGAAGAACACTGAAGCTTTCTTT. It specifies CASSQDTGKNTEAFF.

The chain uses TRBV11-3 and TRBJ2-1; no definite D call. V lost 1 base and J 6 bases, leaving 7 bases between the germline ends. CDR1 SGHNT and CDR2 YENEEA come from the germline V gene. The CDR3 loop spans 13 amino acids. CDR3 in DNA: TGTGCCAGCAGCTTAGGAGGCCTCAATGAGCAGTTCTTC. Its translation is CASSLGGLNEQFF.

The gene calls are TRBV9 and TRBJ1-6; 7 bases map to TRBD1. Germline CDR1 is SGDLS and CDR2 is YYNGEE. This CDR3 contains 14 residues. V was clipped by 4 bases and J by 7 bases; unmatched bases: 5. The CDR3 loop reads CASSPQGDNSPLHF. The CDR3 nucleotides are TGTGCCAGCAGCCCGCAGGGGGACAATTCACCCCTCCACTTT.

Here the CDR3 DNA reads TGTGCCATCAGTGAGTCGGCAGGCCCTAATCAGCCCCAGCATTTT. Translated: CAISESAGPNQPQHF. The chain has TRBV10-3 and TRBJ1-5; D is unclear. V shed 0 bases and J shed 4 bases, with 10 bases lying between them. Per the germline V gene, CDR1 is ENHRY and CDR2 is SYGVKD. This CDR3 is built from 15 residues.

The CDR3, as DNA: TGTGCCAGCCAGGGGACAAATCAGCCCCAGCATTTT. The encoded protein is CASQGTNQPQHF. The chain is built from TRBV6-1 and TRBJ1-5, with D tentatively TRBD1 (6 bases). The CDR3 runs to 12 residues. V dropped 8 bases and J dropped 4 bases, with 9 bases sitting between them. Looked up from germline, CDR1 is MNHNS and CDR2 is SASEGT.

The chain couples TRBV28 to TRBJ2-3; 9 nucleotides match TRBD2. The CDR3 is 16 residues long. Germline trimming cut 2 bases from V and 4 bases from J; bases unmatched to any gene: 7. Germline V gives CDR1 MDHEN, CDR2 SYDVKM. For the CDR3, the DNA is TGTGCCAGCAGTTTAAATCTGCGGGAGGGTTCAGATACGCAGTATTTT. Translating it yields CASSLNLREGSDTQYF.

This CDR3 is CASSPIGGRSEQYF. CDR3 DNA sequence: TGTGCCAGCAGCCCCATTGGCGGGAGAAGCGAGCAGTACTTC. The chain uses TRBV7-9 and TRBJ2-7; 7 bases are a match to TRBD2. The length of the CDR3 is 14 residues. CDR1 is SEHNR and CDR2 is FQNEAQ in the germline V gene (reference sequence). Germline trimming cut 5 bases from V and 6 bases from J; bases unmatched to any gene: 10. The full variable domain, rest sourced from reference TRBV7-9 and TRBJ2-7, is DTGVSQNPRHKITKRGQNVTFRCDPISEHNRLYWYRQTLGQGPEFLTYFQNEAQLEKSRLLSDRFSAERPKGSFSTLEIQRTEQGDSAMYLCASSPIGGRSEQYFGPGTRLTVT.

V usage is TRBV5-4 and J usage is TRBJ1-2; TRBD1 agrees at 8 bases. Germline CDR1 SGHNT, CDR2 YYREEE (reference sequence). The CDR3 has 14 amino acids. After removal of 0 bases from V and 7 bases from J, the junction contained 5 bases not matched to a gene. Here the CDR3 DNA reads TGTGCCAGCAGCTTGGGGCAGGGGGCCTCTGGCTACACCTTC. The encoded protein is CASSLGQGASGYTF.

V and J are TRBV28 and TRBJ2-7, with D hard to call. The CDR3 has 14 amino acids. V was clipped by 3 bases and J by 3 bases, with 12 bases between them. Germline loops: CDR1 MDHEN, CDR2 SYDVKM. The CDR3 nucleotides read TGTGCCAGCAGTTTGGTCGACACCTACTACGAGCAGTACTTC. As protein: CASSLVDTYYEQYF.

The chain links TRBV10-3 to TRBJ2-1; weak D call: TRBD1 (6 bases). The CDR3 contains 20 residues. The V gene's germline CDR1 is ENHRY and CDR2 SYGVKD. The ends were cut back, 6 bases at V and 8 bases at J, with 35 bases in the middle. CDR3 loop: CAISPLNQPVSGHPVDEQFF. The CDR3 region has the DNA TGTGCCATCAGCCCGCTTAACCAACCCGTCTCGGGACATCCTGTGGATGAGCAGTTCTTC.

V and J are TRBV9 and TRBJ2-1; TRBD2 matches at 12 bases. CDR3 length: 14 residues. V gave up 4 bases and J gave up 8 bases; unmatched junction bases: 4. Germline CDR1 SGDLS, CDR2 YYNGEE. The CDR3 sequence: CASSLRLAGDEQFF. CDR3 DNA sequence: TGTGCCAGCAGCTTAAGACTAGCGGGAGATGAGCAGTTCTTC.

J is TRBJ2-5 and V is TRBV14, with 9 bases lining up with TRBD1. The CDR3 has 15 amino acids. Germline loops: CDR1 SGHDN, CDR2 FVKESK. The V and J ends lost 3 bases and 4 bases, in that order; junction bases with no gene match: 6. The CDR3 DNA is TGTGCCAGCAGCCACCGGGACAGGGCCACAGAGACCCAGTACTTC. Amino acids: CASSHRDRATETQYF. The full variable domain, rest sourced from reference TRBV14 and TRBJ2-5, is EAGVTQFPSHSVIEKGQTVTLRCDPISGHDNLYWYRRVMGKEIKFLLHFVKESKQDESGMPNNRFLAERTGGTYSTLKVQPAELEDSGVYFCASSHRDRATETQYFGPGTRLLVL.

J is TRBJ2-3 and V is TRBV7-3; D unresolved. CDR3 length: 14 amino acids. CDR1 and CDR2 from the germline V gene are SGHTA and FQGTGA. V shed 2 bases and J shed 6 bases, with 12 bases lying between them. CDR3 in DNA: TGTGCCAGCAGCTTAGACTCCGCGCCTGATACGCAGTATTTT. It is translated as CASSLDSAPDTQYF.

A single count supports this clone. The rearrangement uses TRBV6-1 and TRBJ2-1, with 7 bases matching TRBD2. The germline V gene encodes CDR1 MNHNS and CDR2 SASEGT. With 3 bases clipped from V and 2 bases from J, the junction kept 13 bases outside the gene matches. The CDR3 extends over 18 amino acids. The CDR3 sequence: CASSDRGGRVGAYNEQFF. CDR3 in DNA: TGTGCCAGCAGTGATAGGGGCGGGAGAGTTGGGGCCTACAATGAGCAGTTCTTC.

The CDR3 sequence is CASSLTGQVYEQYF. The CDR3 DNA sequence: TGTGCCAGCAGTTTGACGGGACAGGTCTACGAGCAGTACTTC. This chain uses TRBV6-5 with TRBJ2-7; TRBD1 aligns across 8 bases. With 4 bases clipped from V and 3 bases from J, the junction kept 5 bases outside the gene matches. Germline lookup yields CDR1 MNHEY and CDR2 SVGAGI. This CDR3 region has 14 residues.

The V gene is TRBV9, the J gene TRBJ2-3, with TRBD2 identical over 8 bases. CDR1 and CDR2 from the germline V gene are SGDLS and YYNGEE. The CDR3 contains 14 residues. Losses at the gene ends were 4 bases for V and 5 bases for J; bases not matched to a gene: 6. The CDR3 region is CASSRTGGGDTQYF. DNA of the CDR3: TGTGCCAGCAGCAGGACGGGAGGGGGAGATACGCAGTATTTT. Based on the CDR3 plus reference TRBV9 and TRBJ2-3, the full variable domain is DSGVTQTPKHLITATGQRVTLRCSPRSGDLSVYWYQQSLDQGLQFLIQYYNGEERAKGNILERFSAQQFPDLHSELNLSSLELGDSALYFCASSRTGGGDTQYFGPGTRLTVL.

The chain has TRBV7-8 and TRBJ2-7; D remains ambiguous. V was trimmed by 4 bases and J by 3 bases, leaving 16 bases between them. CDR3 length equals 15 residues. CDR1 and CDR2 from the germline V gene are SGHVS and FQNEAQ. CDR3: CASSSTPGLGYEQYF. The CDR3 nucleotides read TGTGCCAGCAGCTCGACCCCCGGTCTAGGCTACGAGCAGTACTTC.